Following are 16 T cell receptor beta chains from one sample sequenced in a study of blood T cell repertoires in COVID-19. Data came from immunoSEQ multiplex PCR; TCRdb stores just in-frame clones and leaves some out. The repertoire holds 70,000 or so clones, with more than 75% as singletons. The sequencing sample was made of peripheral blood. Receptor source: a human donor in a cohort sampled during active COVID-19.

The chain has TRBV4-2 and TRBJ1-1; 9 nucleotides line up with TRBD1. The CDR3 has 15 residues. The J segment lost 5 bases and the V segment lost 4 bases, leaving 8 bases of the junction unmatched. The germline CDR1 and CDR2 sequences are LGHNA and YNFKEQ. CDR3 protein: CASSRADRGWTEAFF. CDR3 in DNA: TGTGCCAGCAGCCGAGCAGACAGGGGGTGGACTGAAGCTTTCTTT.

DNA of the CDR3: TGCGCCAGCAGCCCTTGGACAGGCCAAAATCAGCCCCAGCATTTT. Translation: CASSPWTGQNQPQHF. The chain is built from TRBV4-1 and TRBJ1-5; 7 positions match TRBD1. The CDR3 spans 15 residues. V lost 4 bases and J lost 4; bases outside the gene matches: 7. Per germline, CDR1 MGHRA and CDR2 YSYEKL.

This clone has a single count. V gene TRBV27 combines with J gene TRBJ2-7; D is possibly TRBD2 (5 bases). The CDR3 consists of 14 residues. The germline gives CDR1 MNHEY, CDR2 SMNVEV (reference sequence). V was trimmed by 5 bases and J by 7 bases, leaving 18 bases between them. CDR3 protein: CASSDYSGSLEQYF. The CDR3 DNA is TGTGCCAGCAGTGATTATTCGGGATCCCTGGAGCAGTACTTC.

The rearrangement joins TRBV18 to TRBJ2-7, with 7 bases matching TRBD1. CDR1 and CDR2 (germline): KGHSH, LQKENI. The CDR3 extends over 16 amino acids. V lost 3 bases and J lost 4; bases outside the gene matches: 12. CDR3 sequence: CASSPRGLGGPYEQYF. The CDR3 nucleotides are TGTGCCAGCTCACCCCGAGGGCTAGGGGGCCCATACGAGCAGTACTTC.

This chain joins TRBV4-3 and TRBJ1-3, with a tentative D call TRBD1 (5 bases). V was shortened by 0 bases and J by 0 bases, with 12 bases between the two germline ends. Germline CDR1 and CDR2: LGHNA and YSLEER. CDR3 length: 17 amino acids. The CDR3 reads CASSQDRGGFSGNTIYF. The DNA for the CDR3 is TGCGCCAGCAGCCAAGATCGGGGGGGTTTCTCTGGAAACACCATATATTTT.

The rearrangement links TRBV11-2 to TRBJ2-6; 7 bases line up with TRBD1. In germline, CDR1 is SGHAT, CDR2 FQNNGV. The CDR3 runs to 19 residues. Trimming took 5 bases from V and 0 from J; bases not matched to a gene: 13. The CDR3 sequence: CASSARRGQSISGANVLTF. In DNA, the CDR3 is TGTGCCAGCAGCGCCCGCCGGGGACAGTCTATCTCTGGGGCCAACGTCCTGACTTTC.

CDR3 residues: CATSDPTGYEQYF. CDR3 sequence (DNA): TGTGCCACCAGTGACCCCACAGGGTACGAGCAGTACTTC. The V and J genes are TRBV24-1 and TRBJ2-7; possibly TRBD1 for D (6 bases). Germline V gene data show CDR1 as KGHDR and CDR2 as SFDVKD. This CDR3 contains 13 residues. Deletions cut 4 bases from V and 4 bases from J, with 10 bases between.

The rearrangement joins TRBV4-1 to TRBJ2-1, with TRBD2 matching 11 bases. J was trimmed by 3 bases and V by 1 base; bases with no gene match: 5. This CDR3 comprises 17 residues. Germline CDR1 MGHRA, CDR2 YSYEKL. Here the CDR3 reads CASSQAASGGIYNEQFF. In nucleotides, the CDR3 is TGCGCCAGCAGCCAAGCGGCTAGCGGGGGGATCTACAATGAGCAGTTCTTC.

The gene calls are TRBV18 and TRBJ2-5; D perhaps matches TRBD2 (5 bases). From germline, CDR1 is KGHSH and CDR2 LQKENI. The CDR3 is made up of 14 amino acids. V was pared by 3 bases and J by 3 bases, with 11 bases between. CDR3 amino acids: CASSPGGGEETQYF. CDR3 coding DNA: TGTGCCAGCTCACCTGGCGGAGGTGAAGAGACCCAGTACTTC.

This clone was counted only a few times. The chain couples TRBV18 to TRBJ2-7, with 9 bases fitting TRBD1. V dropped 7 bases and J dropped 2; count of bases not matched to a gene: 6. Germline values: CDR1 KGHSH, CDR2 LQKENI. This CDR3 is built from 14 residues. The CDR3 spells CASLAWDRAYEQYF. The CDR3 DNA is TGTGCCAGCTTGGCGTGGGACAGGGCCTACGAGCAGTACTTC.

In DNA, the CDR3 is TGCGCCAGCAGCCAAGATTTAACAGGTGACTACGAGCAGTACTTC. This sequence encodes CASSQDLTGDYEQYF. V is TRBV4-3 and J is TRBJ2-7, with TRBD1 as a possible D gene (5 bases). CDR3 length: 15 amino acids. CDR1 and CDR2 from the germline V gene are LGHNA and YSLEER. The germline V and J ends were trimmed by 0 bases and 3 bases, with 12 bases remaining between them.

The V call is TRBV30, the J call TRBJ2-7; maybe TRBD2 (6 bases). CDR1 is GTSNPN, CDR2 SVGIG, per germline (reference sequence). CDR3 length: 12 residues. The germline V and J ends were trimmed by 4 bases and 3 bases, with 10 bases remaining between them. The CDR3 loop is CAWNPGSYEQYF. The DNA for the CDR3 is TGTGCCTGGAACCCCGGGAGCTACGAGCAGTACTTC.

This chain joins TRBV28 and TRBJ2-7, with TRBD2 matching 9 bases. J gave up 4 bases and V 3 bases, and 7 bases lay outside the gene matches. CDR3 length equals 15 residues. Germline CDR1 is MDHEN and CDR2 is SYDVKM. This CDR3 reads CASSFRAGGFYEQYF. CDR3 DNA: TGTGCCAGCAGTTTTCGAGCGGGGGGTTTTTACGAGCAGTACTTC. The full variable domain, with the rest looked up from reference TRBV28 and TRBJ2-7, is DVKVTQSSRYLVKRTGEKVFLECVQDMDHENMFWYRQDPGLGLRLIYFSYDVKMKEKGDIPEGYSVSREKKERFSLILESASTNQTSMYLCASSFRAGGFYEQYFGPGTRLTVT.

As for this clone: Additional DNA sequences in this sample encode the identical CDR3. The chain carries TRBV7-8 and TRBJ1-5; the match to TRBD1 covers 8 bases. The germline V gene encodes CDR1 SGHVS and CDR2 FQNEAQ. The CDR3 has 15 residues. The V and J ends lost 5 bases and 1 base, in that order; junction bases with no gene match: 4. The CDR3 bases are TGTGCCAGCAGCCTGGACAGGGTAAGCAATCAGCCCCAGCATTTT. Its translation: CASSLDRVSNQPQHF.

The V call is TRBV15, the J call TRBJ1-1; D remains unclear. CDR1 LNHNV and CDR2 YYDKDF come from the germline V gene (reference sequence). The CDR3 runs 13 residues. Trimming pared 0 bases from V and 2 bases from J, leaving 4 bases between. CDR3 residues: CATSRDHNTEAFF. The CDR3 nucleotides are TGTGCCACCAGCAGAGACCATAACACTGAAGCTTTCTTT.

This chain links TRBV5-6 with TRBJ1-1; D is ambiguous. V was cut by 0 bases and J by 1 base, with 13 bases left in between. The length of the CDR3 is 16 residues. Germline V gene lookup returns CDR1 SGHDT and CDR2 YYEEEE. CDR3 coding DNA: TGTGCCAGCAGCTTGGGCGTATTCCATGGGAACACTGAAGCTTTCTTT. Amino acid sequence: CASSLGVFHGNTEAFF.